This entry lists 30 T cell receptor beta chains sequenced from one sample in a study of T-cell memory formation after mild COVID-19. MiXCR was run by TCRdb on the 5' RACE reads, yielding one entry per CDR3 protein. Here the sample spans roughly 450,000 distinct CDR3 sequences, about 18% being singletons. Sequenced: PBMCs or a T cell subset sorted from them (not recorded which). The source of these receptors is an adult woman who had mild COVID-19 (a few samples of this study predate the infection). Cell type and time point are not known.

This clonotype was observed a handful of times. The V call is TRBV6-6, the J call TRBJ2-3, with TRBD1 matching over 7 bases. Germline CDR1 MNHNY, CDR2 SVGAGI (reference sequence). The CDR3 consists of 16 residues. Trimming at V came to 5 bases and at J to 2 bases, leaving 10 bases not matched to a gene. This CDR3 is CASSTTGPSFTDTQYF. The CDR3 DNA sequence: TGTGCCAGCAGTACGACAGGGCCCTCATTCACAGATACGCAGTATTTT.

The chain links TRBV7-2 to TRBJ2-3, with D perhaps TRBD1 or TRBD2 (5 bases each). This CDR3 has 15 amino acids. Trimming took 4 bases from V and 4 from J, leaving 15 bases between them. Looked up from germline, CDR1 is SGHTA and CDR2 is FQGNSA. DNA of the CDR3: TGTGCCAGCAGCTCAGCGGAGGTGGGGCCAGATACGCAGTATTTT. Its protein product is CASSSAEVGPDTQYF. The full variable domain, in which reference TRBV7-2 and TRBJ2-3 provide the parts outside the CDR3, is GAGVSQSPSNKVTEKGKDVELRCDPISGHTALYWYRQSLGQGLEFLIYFQGNSAPDKSGLPSDRFSAERTGGSVSTLTIQRTQQEDSAVYLCASSSAEVGPDTQYFGPGTRLTVL.

The V call is TRBV9, the J call TRBJ2-1, with 12 bases matching TRBD2. Trimming removed 9 bases from V and 6 bases from J; junction bases left unmatched: 10. This CDR3 comprises 15 residues. Germline V lookup: CDR1 SGDLS, CDR2 YYNGEE. CDR3 sequence: CATAQTSGSLNEQFF. CDR3 bases: TGTGCCACCGCCCAGACTAGCGGGAGTCTCAATGAGCAGTTCTTC.

The sample holds a few counts of this clonotype. This sequence joins TRBV12-3 or TRBV12-4 and TRBJ2-7, with a possible D match to TRBD1 (5 bases). Trimming removed 8 bases from V and 5 bases from J, with 16 bases in between. The CDR3 totals 13 residues. This chain's CDR3 is CASGRPSGNEQYF. The DNA for the CDR3 is TGTGCCAGCGGGCGCCCCTCAGGGAACGAGCAGTACTTC.

This clonotype was counted only a few times. The V gene is TRBV12-3 or TRBV12-4, the J gene TRBJ1-2; D is unresolved. The CDR3 extends over 15 amino acids. V lost 1 base to trimming and J lost 0 bases, with 9 bases between them. In DNA form, the CDR3 reads TGTGCCAGCAGTTTAGGGCAGATGTCTAACTATGGCTACACCTTC. Protein sequence: CASSLGQMSNYGYTF.

The V gene is TRBV7-9, the J gene TRBJ1-5, with TRBD1 identical over 9 bases. J was trimmed by 3 bases and V by 5 bases; bases with no gene match: 5. CDR1 and CDR2 (germline): SEHNR, FQNEAQ (reference sequence). The CDR3 runs to 15 residues. CDR3 in amino acids: CASSTGGLDNQPQHF. The CDR3 DNA follows: TGTGCCAGCAGCACAGGGGGCTTGGACAATCAGCCCCAGCATTTT.

The chain links TRBV7-9 to TRBJ2-1, with TRBD2 matching 11 bases. This CDR3 region has 16 residues. J was trimmed by 3 bases and V by 5 bases; bases with no gene match: 6. Germline values: CDR1 SEHNR, CDR2 FQNEAQ (reference sequence). The CDR3 loop reads CASSEGTSGDYNEQFF. The CDR3 nucleotides read TGTGCCAGCAGCGAAGGGACTAGCGGAGACTACAATGAGCAGTTCTTC.

This clonotype was found a few times. The chain employs TRBV9 and TRBJ2-6, with D possibly called TRBD1 or TRBD2 (5 bases each). The CDR3 is 16 amino acids. Germline lookup yields CDR1 SGDLS and CDR2 YYNGEE. Between the trimmed V and J ends, which lost 3 bases and 0 bases, there was a span of 10 bases. The CDR3 DNA follows: TGTGCCAGCAGCGCAAACGGGGCCTCTGGGGCCAACGTCCTGACTTTC. Amino acid sequence: CASSANGASGANVLTF.

The chain employs TRBV7-8 and TRBJ2-2; a weak D match, TRBD1 (5 bases). This CDR3 has 16 residues. Deletions cut 4 bases from V and 7 bases from J, with 19 bases between. Germline CDR1 and CDR2: SGHVS and FQNEAQ. The CDR3 here is CASSSGWQGGHGELFF. The DNA for the CDR3 is TGTGCCAGCAGCTCCGGGTGGCAGGGCGGACACGGGGAGCTGTTTTTT. The full variable domain, completed using reference TRBV7-8 and TRBJ2-2, is GAGVSQSPRYKVAKRGQDVALRCDPISGHVSLFWYQQALGQGPEFLTYFQNEAQLDKSGLPSDRFFAERPEGSVSTLKIQRTQQEDSAVYLCASSSGWQGGHGELFFGEGSRLTVL.

This clonotype was detected a few times. V gene TRBV20-1 combines with J gene TRBJ1-5; 10 nucleotides align to TRBD1. CDR3 size: 14 residues. After removal of 5 bases from V and 6 bases from J, the junction contained 7 bases not matched to a gene. CDR1 and CDR2 (germline): DFQATT, SNEGSKA (reference sequence). The CDR3 sequence is CSADGTGDRQPQHF. The DNA for the CDR3 is TGCAGTGCTGACGGGACAGGGGATCGTCAGCCCCAGCATTTT.

Concerning this clonotype: A much larger clone differs from this one at a single base, so this may be a read error. V and J are TRBV2 and TRBJ2-3; no clear D. This CDR3 spans 14 amino acids. Germline V CDR1 and CDR2: SNHLY, FYNNEI. DNA for the CDR3: TGTGGCAGCTGTCTCTTGGCTAACACAGATACGCAGTATTTT. Translating it yields CGSCLLANTDTQYF.

This sequence joins TRBV20-1 and TRBJ1-2, with 8 nucleotides matching TRBD1. The J segment lost 5 bases and the V segment lost 0 bases, leaving 5 bases of the junction unmatched. Germline V lookup: CDR1 DFQATT, CDR2 SNEGSKA (reference sequence). The CDR3 covers 14 residues. The CDR3 bases are TGCAGTGCTAGAGACCTACAGGGGGTATATGGCTACACCTTC. It yields the protein CSARDLQGVYGYTF.

This clonotype was seen a few times. The chain combines TRBV7-6 with TRBJ2-5; possible D gene TRBD1, 6 bases. Trimming pared 6 bases from V and 5 bases from J, leaving 19 bases between. The CDR3 runs 15 residues. CDR1 and CDR2 from the germline V gene are SGHVS and FNYEAQ. CDR3 region: CASRPTGSAGETQYF. The CDR3 nucleotides are TGTGCCAGCAGACCGACAGGATCCGCAGGGGAGACCCAGTACTTC.

This chain links TRBV5-1 with TRBJ1-5, with 7 bases matching TRBD1. This CDR3 is built from 15 residues. V lost 5 bases and J lost 3; bases outside the gene matches: 8. Germline V lookup: CDR1 SGHRS, CDR2 YFSETQ. The CDR3 nucleotides read TGCGCCAGCAGGGCTGGGGACAGCAACAATCAGCCCCAGCATTTT. As protein: CASRAGDSNNQPQHF.

The genes are TRBV7-3 and TRBJ2-1, with D possibly matching TRBD1 (5 bases). Germline CDR1 reads SGHTA; CDR2 reads FQGTGA. The CDR3 extends over 13 amino acids. Trimming pared 3 bases from V and 8 bases from J, leaving 11 bases between. The CDR3 reads CASSFSRADEQFF. The CDR3 nucleotides read TGTGCCAGCAGCTTTAGCAGGGCTGATGAGCAGTTCTTC.

This clonotype appeared once. This rearrangement joins TRBV9 to TRBJ2-3; TRBD2 aligns across 11 bases. The CDR3 is made up of 15 amino acids. Germline-derived CDR1 and CDR2 are SGDLS and YYNGEE. V was pared by 3 bases and J by 4 bases, with 4 bases of the junction left unmatched. CDR3 sequence reads: CASSAGTSGSDTQYF. In DNA, the CDR3 is TGTGCCAGCAGCGCCGGGACTAGCGGTTCAGATACGCAGTATTTT. The variable domain in full, completed from reference TRBV9 and TRBJ2-3, reads DSGVTQTPKHLITATGQRVTLRCSPRSGDLSVYWYQQSLDQGLQFLIQYYNGEERAKGNILERFSAQQFPDLHSELNLSSLELGDSALYFCASSAGTSGSDTQYFGPGTRLTVL.

This clonotype was seen more than once but under ten times. This chain links TRBV7-6 with TRBJ2-7; TRBD1 matches 7 bases. V lost 0 bases, J lost 2 bases, and 7 bases stayed unmatched. This CDR3 comprises 16 residues. Germline V gives CDR1 SGHVS, CDR2 FNYEAQ. CDR3 in DNA: TGTGCCAGCAGCTTAGCGGGGAACAGGGGAACCTACGAGCAGTACTTC. Translation gives CASSLAGNRGTYEQYF.

In its sample, this clonotype was seen many times. The chain uses TRBV28 and TRBJ2-1; D gene uncertain. Trimming pared 2 bases from V and 7 bases from J, leaving 6 bases between. The CDR3 has 12 residues. Germline V gene sequence: CDR1 MDHEN, CDR2 SYDVKM. The CDR3 region is CASSLMANEQFF. The CDR3, as DNA: TGTGCCAGCAGTTTAATGGCAAATGAGCAGTTCTTC.

This clonotype was recorded only once. This chain connects TRBV2 to TRBJ2-1, with D possibly matching TRBD2 (7 bases). This CDR3 is 17 amino acids long. The V gene lost 5 bases and the J gene lost 6 bases, with 23 bases spanning the gap. From germline, CDR1 is SNHLY and CDR2 FYNNEI. The CDR3 bases are TGTGCCAGCAGTTCCCTTGGGGGGGGGCACAGGCGCAATGAGCAGTTCTTC. Encoded protein: CASSSLGGGHRRNEQFF.

The rearrangement links TRBV3-1 to TRBJ2-4; no clear D gene. V was shortened by 4 bases and J by 8 bases, with 12 bases between the two germline ends. The CDR3 is 13 residues long. Germline assignment: CDR1 LGHDT and CDR2 YNNKEL (reference sequence). CDR3 sequence reads: CASSRRNLDIQYF. The CDR3 DNA reads as TGTGCCAGCAGCCGAAGAAACTTGGACATTCAGTACTTC.

This clonotype was observed a handful of times. The chain recombines TRBV4-3 with TRBJ2-3; TRBD1 is a possible D gene (6 bases). The V gene's germline CDR1 is LGHNA and CDR2 YSLEER. The CDR3 is 15 amino acids. V shed 2 bases and J shed 2 bases, with 11 bases lying between them. CDR3 residues: CASSQQTGITDTQYF. The CDR3 nucleotides are TGCGCCAGCAGCCAACAGACAGGAATCACAGATACGCAGTATTTT.

In its sample, this clonotype was seen a few times. V gene TRBV7-9 combines with J gene TRBJ2-7; 11 bases line up with TRBD1. V lost 4 bases and J lost 5; bases outside the gene matches: 7. The germline CDR1 and CDR2 sequences are SEHNR and FQNEAQ (reference sequence). The CDR3 loop spans 15 amino acids. Written as DNA, the CDR3 is TGTGCCAGCAGCTCCCGAGGGACAGGGGGTGACGAGCAGTACTTC. It codes for CASSSRGTGGDEQYF.

This clonotype was observed many times. The chain uses TRBV29-1 and TRBJ2-3; 15 nucleotides agree with TRBD2. There are 16 residues in the CDR3. Trimming took 7 bases from V and 2 from J; bases not matched to a gene: 7. The germline V gene has CDR1 SQVTM and CDR2 ANQGSEA. This CDR3 is CSAEGTSGRSTDTQYF. In nucleotides, the CDR3 is TGCAGCGCCGAAGGGACTAGCGGGAGGTCCACAGATACGCAGTATTTT.

For the CDR3, the DNA is TGTGCCACCTCCTGGTTCGGGGGGAATCGGGATGAGCAGTTCTTC. It translates to CATSWFGGNRDEQFF. The rearrangement uses TRBV24-1 and TRBJ2-1; 7 nucleotides line up with TRBD2. Germline lookup yields CDR1 KGHDR and CDR2 SFDVKD. The CDR3 contains 15 residues. V lost 9 bases to trimming and J lost 8 bases; unmatched junction nucleotides: 15.

J is TRBJ1-4 and V is TRBV7-6; D gene ambiguous. V was clipped by 1 base and J by 10 bases, with 10 bases between them. CDR3 length: 13 residues. The V gene's germline CDR1 is SGHVS and CDR2 FNYEAQ. The CDR3 DNA sequence: TGTGCCAGCAGCTTAGGATACTCCGGAAAACTGTTTTTT. This gives the protein CASSLGYSGKLFF. Filled out from reference TRBV7-6 and TRBJ1-4, the complete variable domain reads GAGVSQSPRYKVTKRGQDVALRCDPISGHVSLYWYRQALGQGPEFLTYFNYEAQQDKSGLPNDRFSAERPEGSISTLTIQRTEQRDSAMYRCASSLGYSGKLFFGSGTQLSVL.

V and J are TRBV2 and TRBJ1-5, with D possibly being TRBD1 (6 bases). CDR1 is SNHLY, CDR2 FYNNEI, per germline. There are 16 residues in the CDR3. V was cut by 3 bases and J by 5 bases, with 17 bases left in between. In DNA form, the CDR3 reads TGTGCCAGCAGTGAGGGGGCATCTGCGGGCTATCAGCCCCAGCATTTT. This sequence encodes CASSEGASAGYQPQHF.

Only a few counts were recorded for this clonotype. The V and J genes are TRBV20-1 and TRBJ2-6; no clear D. The V gene lost 1 base and the J gene lost 1 base, with 5 bases spanning the gap. The CDR3 runs 14 residues. CDR1 is DFQATT, CDR2 SNEGSKA, per germline (reference sequence). CDR3 sequence (DNA): TGCAGTGCTAGAGCGACATCTGGGGCCAACGTCCTGACTTTC. Translating it yields CSARATSGANVLTF.

In this sample, this clonotype turned up a few times. V usage is TRBV7-9 and J usage is TRBJ2-5; perhaps TRBD1 as D (5 bases). Trimming shortened V by 5 bases and J by 0 bases, and 13 bases separated the two germline ends. The CDR3 runs to 15 residues. Germline CDR1 is SEHNR and CDR2 is FQNEAQ (reference sequence). The CDR3 reads CASSERHRYQETQYF. CDR3 DNA: TGTGCCAGCAGCGAAAGGCACAGGTACCAAGAGACCCAGTACTTC.

The rearrangement uses TRBV30 and TRBJ2-1; 10 positions match TRBD2. Germline V CDR1 and CDR2: GTSNPN, SVGIG (reference sequence). V gave up 6 bases and J gave up 2 bases; unmatched junction bases: 10. This CDR3 has 16 amino acids. CDR3 in DNA: TGTGCCTGCCGGACTAGCGGCATTGACACCTACAATGAGCAGTTCTTC. Protein: CACRTSGIDTYNEQFF.

This clonotype was observed a few times. The chain joins TRBV12-3 or TRBV12-4 to TRBJ2-1; 8 nucleotides agree with TRBD1. V dropped 7 bases and J dropped 0; count of bases not matched to a gene: 8. The CDR3 sequence is 16 residues long. The CDR3 spells CASNPTGAFSYNEQFF. The CDR3 coding sequence is TGTGCCAGCAACCCGACAGGGGCGTTCTCCTACAATGAGCAGTTCTTC.